This paragraph reports one TCR beta chain. Its cognate antigen has yet to be identified. No much larger clone exists at a distance of one base, and base qualities are not known. The data originate from a study of blood T cell repertoires in COVID-19 (dated by TCRdb to the early 2020s). General notes on the study: Samples covering the acute and convalescent phases of COVID-19 were provided by collaborators in the United States, Italy and Spain. The material from the prospective study consisted of cDNA or gDNA derived from T cells, B-cell-depleted T cells, or PBMCs. Subjects who had been exposed to COVID-19, were actively infected with it, or had recovered from it provided the deeply sampled blood TCRbeta repertoires that made up the dataset. The repertoires were made available in a free public database intended to serve as a resource for research on the immune response to SARS-CoV-2. Samples were obtained from the ongoing ImmuneRACE study (first 160 participants) and from 1,254 subjects provided by 6 global collaborators. The sample metadata nearly always contained a de-identified subject ID, COVID-19 status, age in years and sex. Where HLA class I and class II types were available, the types were taken from metadata supplied by the sample provider, not from assay-based typing.

Overall results and qualifications from the work: The quantity of clinical and demographic metadata differed by source and by participant and was supplied without curation.

Each collaborating institution followed its own protocols to collect whole blood in K2EDTA tubes. For TCRbeta analysis, collaborator samples were shipped as frozen whole blood, as isolated PBMCs, or as DNA extracted from either sample type. The immunoSEQ Assay, a bias-controlled multiplex PCR, was used to amplify TCRbeta CDR3 regions from genomic DNA. The study's processing was this. The number of nucleated cells in each sample was estimated from the amplification of reference gene primers within the assay. Sequence reads were collapsed and filtered to measure the absolute abundance of every unique TCRbeta CDR3 rearrangement. For each sample, productive Simpson clonality was calculated by taking the square root of Simpson's diversity index across productive rearrangements. TCRdb limited this immuneACCESS table to in-frame rearrangements with V and J called. A share of clones is missing; checked studies link under half to unresolved V genes, and the rest is unexplained. That table gives V, J and clone size, and the DNA gave D and trimming. A total of some 21,000 clones appear in this sample, approximately 86% of them only once. 15% to 20% of the sample is held by the ten biggest clonotypes.

The germline V and J ends show losses of 2 bases and 6 bases respectively, and no gene match explains 6 bases of the junction. The germline V gene specifies MNHNS as CDR1 and SASEGT as CDR2. Spanning cysteine to phenylalanine, the CDR3 consists of 15 amino acids. Solely the CDR3 DNA is kept, with 45 bases framed from the first base. This sequence was found in a human donor with acute or convalescent COVID-19. The donor label of this sample is uncertain. This receptor chain uses TRBV6-1 and TRBJ2-1; TRBD2 matches 8 bases in the middle. Material: peripheral blood. The CDR3 sequence is CASSETVGRANEQFF. The nucleotide sequence reads as follows: TGTGCCAGCAGTGAAACAGTCGGGAGGGCCAATGAGCAGTTCTTC.